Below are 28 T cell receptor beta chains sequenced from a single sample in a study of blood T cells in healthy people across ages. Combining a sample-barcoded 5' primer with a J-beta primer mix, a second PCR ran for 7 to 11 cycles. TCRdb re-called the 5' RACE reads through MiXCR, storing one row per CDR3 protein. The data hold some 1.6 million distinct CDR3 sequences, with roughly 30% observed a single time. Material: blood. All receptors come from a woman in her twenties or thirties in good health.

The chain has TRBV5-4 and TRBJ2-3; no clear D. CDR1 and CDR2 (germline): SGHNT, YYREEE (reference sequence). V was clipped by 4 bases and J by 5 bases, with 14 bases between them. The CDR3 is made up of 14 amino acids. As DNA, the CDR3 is TGTGCCAGCAGCCGGGCGGATTTCGGAGATACGCAGTATTTT. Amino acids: CASSRADFGDTQYF.

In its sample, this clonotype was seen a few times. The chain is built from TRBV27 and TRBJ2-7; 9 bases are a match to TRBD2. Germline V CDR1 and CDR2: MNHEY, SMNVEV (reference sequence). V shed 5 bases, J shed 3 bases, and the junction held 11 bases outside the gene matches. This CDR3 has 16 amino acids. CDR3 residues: CASSRGTSLYLYEQYF. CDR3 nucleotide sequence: TGTGCCAGCAGTAGGGGGACTAGCCTGTACCTCTACGAGCAGTACTTC.

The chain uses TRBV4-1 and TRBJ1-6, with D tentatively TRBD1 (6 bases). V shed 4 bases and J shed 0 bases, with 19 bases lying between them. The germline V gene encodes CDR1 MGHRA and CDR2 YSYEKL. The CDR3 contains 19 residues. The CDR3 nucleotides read TGCGCCAGCAGCCCGACCCTGCGGACAGCTGACTCCTATAATTCACCCCTCCACTTT. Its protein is CASSPTLRTADSYNSPLHF.

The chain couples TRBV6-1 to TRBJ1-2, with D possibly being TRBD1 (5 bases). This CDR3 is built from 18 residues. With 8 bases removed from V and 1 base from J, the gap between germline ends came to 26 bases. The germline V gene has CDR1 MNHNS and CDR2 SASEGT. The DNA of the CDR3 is TGTGCCAGCGGGAGAAGTGGGACCCCCCAAAAATTTAACTATGGCTACACCTTC. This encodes CASGRSGTPQKFNYGYTF.

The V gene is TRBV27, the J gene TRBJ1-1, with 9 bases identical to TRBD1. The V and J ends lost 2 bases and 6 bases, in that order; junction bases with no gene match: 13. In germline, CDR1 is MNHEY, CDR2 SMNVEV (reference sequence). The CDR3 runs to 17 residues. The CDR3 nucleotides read TGTGCCAGCAGTTTACGACGGGACAGGGCCCCGTTTCCTGAAGCTTTCTTT. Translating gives CASSLRRDRAPFPEAFF.

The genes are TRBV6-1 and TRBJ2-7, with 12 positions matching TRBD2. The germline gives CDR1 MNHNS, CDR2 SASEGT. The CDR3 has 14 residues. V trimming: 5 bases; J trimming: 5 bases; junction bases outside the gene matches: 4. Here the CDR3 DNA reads TGTGCCAGCAGTTGGACTAGCGGGGAGGACGAGCAGTACTTC. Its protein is CASSWTSGEDEQYF.

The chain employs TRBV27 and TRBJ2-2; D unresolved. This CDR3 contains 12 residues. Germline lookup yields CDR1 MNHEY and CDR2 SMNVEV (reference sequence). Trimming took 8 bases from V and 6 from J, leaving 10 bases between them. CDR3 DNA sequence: TGTGCCAGCGGAATTAGCCCCGGGGAGCTGTTTTTT. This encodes CASGISPGELFF.

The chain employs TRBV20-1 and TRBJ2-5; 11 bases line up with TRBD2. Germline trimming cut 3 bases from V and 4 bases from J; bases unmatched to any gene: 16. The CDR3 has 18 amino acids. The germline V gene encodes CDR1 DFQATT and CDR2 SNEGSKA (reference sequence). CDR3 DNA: TGCAGTGCTAGGGCGATTAGCGGGGGGGAAGGGGGCCTAGAGACCCAGTACTTC. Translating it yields CSARAISGGEGGLETQYF.

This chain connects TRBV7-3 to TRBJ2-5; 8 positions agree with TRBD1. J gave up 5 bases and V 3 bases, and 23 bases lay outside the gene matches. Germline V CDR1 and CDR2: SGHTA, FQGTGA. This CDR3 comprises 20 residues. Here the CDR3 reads CASSFSPGQGAGYRRETQYF. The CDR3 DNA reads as TGTGCCAGCAGCTTCTCTCCCGGGCAGGGGGCAGGGTATCGTAGGGAGACCCAGTACTTC.

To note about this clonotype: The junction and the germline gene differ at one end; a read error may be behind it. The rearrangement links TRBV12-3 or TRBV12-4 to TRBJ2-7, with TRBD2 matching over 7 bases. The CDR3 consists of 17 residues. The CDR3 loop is CASSRAMLAEGSCEQYF. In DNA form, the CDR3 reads TGTGCCAGCAGTAGGGCTATGCTAGCGGAGGGCTCCTGCGAGCAGTACTTC.

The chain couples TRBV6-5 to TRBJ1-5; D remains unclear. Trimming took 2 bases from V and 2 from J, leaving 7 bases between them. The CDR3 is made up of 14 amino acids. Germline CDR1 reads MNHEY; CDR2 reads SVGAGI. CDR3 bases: TGTGCCAGCAGTTACGCGGAGGGCAATCAGCCCCAGCATTTT. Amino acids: CASSYAEGNQPQHF.

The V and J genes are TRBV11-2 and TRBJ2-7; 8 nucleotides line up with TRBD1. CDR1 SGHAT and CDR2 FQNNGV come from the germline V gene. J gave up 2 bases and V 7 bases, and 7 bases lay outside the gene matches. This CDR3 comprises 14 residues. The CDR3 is CASNIQGGPYEQYF. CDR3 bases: TGTGCCAGCAACATACAGGGGGGCCCCTACGAGCAGTACTTC.

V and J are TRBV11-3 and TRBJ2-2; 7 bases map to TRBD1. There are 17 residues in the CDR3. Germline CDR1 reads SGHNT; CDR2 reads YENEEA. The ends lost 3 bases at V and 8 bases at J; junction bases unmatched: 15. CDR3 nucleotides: TGTGCCAGCAGCTTCGACAGGGCGGGTGATACCGGAGGGGAGCTGTTTTTT. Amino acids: CASSFDRAGDTGGELFF.

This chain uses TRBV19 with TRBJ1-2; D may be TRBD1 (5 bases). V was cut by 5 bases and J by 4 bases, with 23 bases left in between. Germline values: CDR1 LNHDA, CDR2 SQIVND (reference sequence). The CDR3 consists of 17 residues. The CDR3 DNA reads TGTGCCAGTAGTTTTAATGATCTGGGGGAGAGGATCTATGGCTACACCTTC. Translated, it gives CASSFNDLGERIYGYTF.

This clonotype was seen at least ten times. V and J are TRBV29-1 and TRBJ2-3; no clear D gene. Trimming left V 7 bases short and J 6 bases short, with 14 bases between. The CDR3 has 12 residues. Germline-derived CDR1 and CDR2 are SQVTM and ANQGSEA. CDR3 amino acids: CSAEWGTDTQYF. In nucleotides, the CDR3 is TGCAGCGCCGAATGGGGTACCGATACGCAGTATTTT.

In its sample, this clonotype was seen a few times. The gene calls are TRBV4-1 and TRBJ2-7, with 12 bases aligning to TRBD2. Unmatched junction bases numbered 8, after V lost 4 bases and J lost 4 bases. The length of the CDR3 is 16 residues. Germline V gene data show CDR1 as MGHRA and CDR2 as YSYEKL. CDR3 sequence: CASSLGTSGQFYEQYF. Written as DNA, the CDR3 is TGCGCCAGCAGCCTTGGGACTAGCGGGCAATTTTACGAGCAGTACTTC.

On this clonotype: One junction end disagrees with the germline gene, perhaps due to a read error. CDR3: CASREALNEQFF. CDR3 bases: TGTGCCAGCAGAGAAGCCCTGAATGAGCAGTTCTTC. This chain joins TRBV6-1 and TRBJ2-1; D gene ambiguous. The CDR3 loop spans 12 amino acids. The V gene's germline CDR1 is MNHNS and CDR2 SASEGT.

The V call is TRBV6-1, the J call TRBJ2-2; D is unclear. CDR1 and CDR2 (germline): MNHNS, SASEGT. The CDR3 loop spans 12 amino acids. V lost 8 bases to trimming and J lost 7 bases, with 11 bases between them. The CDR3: CASDEAFGELFF. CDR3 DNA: TGTGCCAGCGATGAAGCGTTCGGGGAGCTGTTTTTT.

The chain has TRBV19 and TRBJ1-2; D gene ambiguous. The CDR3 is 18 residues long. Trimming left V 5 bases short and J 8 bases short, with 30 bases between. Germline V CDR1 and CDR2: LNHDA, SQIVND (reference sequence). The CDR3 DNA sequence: TGTGCCAGTAGTGCACCCGGAGCGCCTATCCTCACTTACAGAGGCTACACCTTC. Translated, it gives CASSAPGAPILTYRGYTF. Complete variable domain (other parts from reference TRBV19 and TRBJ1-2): DGGITQSPKYLFRKEGQNVTLSCEQNLNHDAMYWYRQDPGQGLRLIYYSQIVNDFQKGDIAEGYSVSREKKESFPLTVTSAQKNPTAFYLCASSAPGAPILTYRGYTFGSGTRLTVV.

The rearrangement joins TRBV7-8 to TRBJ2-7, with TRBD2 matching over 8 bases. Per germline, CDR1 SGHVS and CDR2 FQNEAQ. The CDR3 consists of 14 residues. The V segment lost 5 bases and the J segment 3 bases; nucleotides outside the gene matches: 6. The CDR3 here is CASSLRLALYEQYF. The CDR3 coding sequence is TGTGCCAGCAGCCTACGACTAGCGCTCTACGAGCAGTACTTC.

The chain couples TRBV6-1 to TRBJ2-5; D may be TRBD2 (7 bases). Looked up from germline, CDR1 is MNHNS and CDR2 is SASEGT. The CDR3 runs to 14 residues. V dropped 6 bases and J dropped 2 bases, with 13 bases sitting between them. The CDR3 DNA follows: TGTGCCAGCAGACCGGGGGGCATTCAAGAGACCCAGTACTTC. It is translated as CASRPGGIQETQYF.

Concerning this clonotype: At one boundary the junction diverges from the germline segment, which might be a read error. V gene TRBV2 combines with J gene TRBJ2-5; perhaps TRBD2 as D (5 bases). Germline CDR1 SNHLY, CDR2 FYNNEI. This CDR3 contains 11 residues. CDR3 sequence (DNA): TGCGCTACGGAGGCGCCGGAGACCCAGTACTTC. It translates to CATEAPETQYF.

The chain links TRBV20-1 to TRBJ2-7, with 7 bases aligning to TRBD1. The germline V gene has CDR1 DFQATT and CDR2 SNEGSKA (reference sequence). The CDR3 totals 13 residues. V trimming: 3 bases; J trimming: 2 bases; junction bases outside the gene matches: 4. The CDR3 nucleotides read TGCAGTGCTAGTAGACAGGGAGCCTACGAGCAGTACTTC. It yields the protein CSASRQGAYEQYF.

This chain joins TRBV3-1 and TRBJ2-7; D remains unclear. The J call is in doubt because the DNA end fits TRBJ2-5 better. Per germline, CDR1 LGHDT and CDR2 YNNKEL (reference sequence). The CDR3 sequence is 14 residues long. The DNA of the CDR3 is TGTGCCAGCAGCCACCTACGGGCCTCAGAGACCCAGTACTTC. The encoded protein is CASSHLRASETQYF.

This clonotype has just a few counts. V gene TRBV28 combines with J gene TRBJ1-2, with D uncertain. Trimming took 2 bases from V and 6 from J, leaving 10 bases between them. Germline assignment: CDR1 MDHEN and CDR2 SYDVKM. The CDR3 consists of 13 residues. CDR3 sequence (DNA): TGTGCCAGCAGTTTAGGCCAGGTGAATGGCTACACCTTC. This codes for CASSLGQVNGYTF.

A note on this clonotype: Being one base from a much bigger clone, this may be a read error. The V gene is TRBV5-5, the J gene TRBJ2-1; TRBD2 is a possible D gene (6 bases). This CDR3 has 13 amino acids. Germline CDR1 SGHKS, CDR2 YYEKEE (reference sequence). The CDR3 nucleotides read TGTGCCGGCAGCTTGGGGGGATTCGATGAGCAGTTCTTC. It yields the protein CAGSLGGFDEQFF.

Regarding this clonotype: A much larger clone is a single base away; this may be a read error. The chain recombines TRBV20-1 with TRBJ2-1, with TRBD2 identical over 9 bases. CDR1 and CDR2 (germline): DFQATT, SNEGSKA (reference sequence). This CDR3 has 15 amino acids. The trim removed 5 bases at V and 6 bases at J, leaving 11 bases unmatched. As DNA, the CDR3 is TGCAGTGCTGCACGGGGGGCGGGGGGGCTCAATGAGCAGTTCTTC. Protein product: CSAARGAGGLNEQFF.

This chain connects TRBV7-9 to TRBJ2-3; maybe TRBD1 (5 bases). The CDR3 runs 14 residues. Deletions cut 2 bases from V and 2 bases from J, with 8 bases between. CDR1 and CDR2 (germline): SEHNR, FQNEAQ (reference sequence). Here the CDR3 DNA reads TGTGCCAGCAGCTTAACACAGGCCACAGATACGCAGTATTTT. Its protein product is CASSLTQATDTQYF.